The present TCR beta chain was sequenced within a study of control samples from healthy donors and cancer patients. Sequencing was performed with immunoSEQ multiplex PCR; in TCRdb, only in-frame clones are kept and a portion is missing. Of about 57,000 clones listed, less than 95% were seen once; the top ten hold 0.8% to 1%. The ends lost 5 bases at V and 8 bases at J; junction bases unmatched: 10. Looked up from germline, CDR1 is SEHNR and CDR2 is FQNEAQ (reference sequence). The CDR3 has 15 amino acids. This clone was counted a single time. The rearrangement links TRBV7-9 to TRBJ2-1; 9 bases line up with TRBD1. The TCR originated in a man aged 25-45 years with colorectal cancer. The source material was PBMCs. The CDR3 protein is CASSTRDREDDEQFF. The CDR3, as DNA: TGTGCCAGCAGCACCCGGGACAGGGAGGACGATGAGCAGTTCTTC.